This TCR beta chain derives from a study of graft-versus-host responses after intestinal transplantation. Whole-study results and caveats: Detection of GvH clones occurred in recipient marrow, and some had their first appearance in ileum or blood.

The method was immunoSEQ multiplex PCR; TCRdb's version includes in-frame clones alone and lacks a portion of them. The table lists roughly 15,000 clones, 30% to 35% of them singletons. This clone is categorized as medium-sized. Germline CDR1 and CDR2: SNHLY and FYNNEI. CDR3 length equals 14 residues. J was trimmed by 5 bases and V by 3 bases; bases with no gene match: 2. Sequences were derived from alloreactive CD4+ T cells from a mixed lymphocyte reaction culture, sampled before intestinal transplant. The subset here: CFSE-low proliferating T cells sorted from roughly six-day pre-transplant mixed lymphocyte reaction (GvH or HvG direction). The rearrangement joins TRBV2 to TRBJ1-4; 8 bases are a match to TRBD1. This clonotype was sampled from a human patient who received an intestinal transplant. The CDR3 is CASSETGVNEKLFF. The CDR3 DNA is TGTGCCAGCAGTGAGACAGGGGTGAATGAAAAACTGTTTTTT.